This TCR beta chain was profiled in a study of blood T cell repertoires in COVID-19. Germline V CDR1 and CDR2: SGHAT, FQNNGV. V gave up 5 bases and J gave up 5 bases, with 9 bases separating them. The CDR3 loop spans 12 amino acids. Clones were sequenced by immunoSEQ multiplex PCR, and TCRdb holds only the in-frame ones, with some missing. Of a few hundred thousand clones listed, more than 70% are singletons. The source material was peripheral blood. The chain uses TRBV11-2 and TRBJ2-5; a possible D gene is TRBD2 (5 bases). The clonotype comes from a woman aged 50 to 60 with acute or convalescent COVID-19. The CDR3 is CASSRRGETQYF. CDR3 bases: TGTGCCAGCAGCCGTAGAGGGGAGACCCAGTACTTC.